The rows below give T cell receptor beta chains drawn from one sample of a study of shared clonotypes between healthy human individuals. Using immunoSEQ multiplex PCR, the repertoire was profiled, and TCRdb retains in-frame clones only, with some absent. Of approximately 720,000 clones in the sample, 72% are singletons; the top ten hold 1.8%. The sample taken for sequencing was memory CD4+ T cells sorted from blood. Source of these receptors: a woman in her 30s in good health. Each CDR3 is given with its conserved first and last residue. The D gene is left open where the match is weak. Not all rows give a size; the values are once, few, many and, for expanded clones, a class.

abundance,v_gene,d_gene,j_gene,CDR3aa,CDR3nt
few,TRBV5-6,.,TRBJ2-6,CASSLGPRGGANVLTF,TGTGCCAGCAGCTTGGGACCGCGGGGTGGGGCCAACGTCCTGACTTTC
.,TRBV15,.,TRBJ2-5,CATPRQQETQYF,TGTGCCACCCCTAGACAGCAAGAGACCCAGTACTTC
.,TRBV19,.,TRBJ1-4,CASSVSGSVAYEKLFF,TGTGCCAGTAGTGTCTCCGGTTCTGTTGCATATGAAAAACTGTTTTTT
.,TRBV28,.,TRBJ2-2,CASRRLGYGSAGELFF,TGTGCCAGCCGGCGGCTAGGGTACGGATCGGCCGGGGAGCTGTTTTTT
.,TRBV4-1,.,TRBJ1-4,CASSTRWGGEKLFF,TGCGCCAGCAGCACCCGATGGGGAGGCGAAAAACTGTTTTTT
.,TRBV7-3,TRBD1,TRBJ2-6,CASSLTGAGANVLTF,TGTGCCAGCAGCTTGACAGGGGCCGGGGCCAACGTCCTGACTTTC
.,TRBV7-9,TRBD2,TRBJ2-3,CATTTSGSSDTQYF,TGTGCCACTACGACTAGCGGGAGTTCAGATACGCAGTATTTT
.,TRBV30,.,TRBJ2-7,CAWRRRESSYEQYF,TGTGCCTGGAGAAGGCGTGAAAGCTCCTACGAGCAGTACTTC
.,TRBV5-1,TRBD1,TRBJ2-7,CASSLTGGHGEQYF,TGCGCCAGCAGCTTGACAGGGGGTCATGGCGAGCAGTACTTC
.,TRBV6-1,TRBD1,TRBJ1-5,CASSLGTGASQPQHF,TGTGCCAGCAGCCTCGGGACAGGGGCGAGCCAGCCCCAGCATTTT
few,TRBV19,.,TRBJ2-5,CASSDYGGEETQYF,TGTGCCAGTAGTGACTATGGAGGAGAAGAGACCCAGTACTTC
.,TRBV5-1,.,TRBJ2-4,CASSRWPPGEYIQYF,TGCGCCAGCAGCCGTTGGCCGCCAGGGGAGTACATTCAGTACTTC
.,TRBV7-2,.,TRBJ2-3,CASSLVGTTSTDTQYF,TGTGCCAGCAGCTTAGTCGGGACGACTAGCACAGATACGCAGTATTTT
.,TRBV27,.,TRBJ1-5,CASSLRPFNQPQHF,TGTGCCAGCAGTTTACGGCCCTTCAATCAGCCCCAGCATTTT
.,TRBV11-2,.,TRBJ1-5,CASSFNGGEPGQPQHF,TGTGCCAGCAGCTTTAACGGGGGTGAGCCAGGTCAGCCCCAGCATTTT
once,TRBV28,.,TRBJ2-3,CASSLTRRTDTQYF,TGTGCCAGCAGTTTGACACGCAGGACAGATACGCAGTATTTT
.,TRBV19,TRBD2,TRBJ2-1,CASRLAGGTYNEQFF,TGTGCCAGCCGACTAGCGGGAGGGACCTACAATGAGCAGTTCTTC
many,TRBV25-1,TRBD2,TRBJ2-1,CASSEGDYYNEQFF,TGTGCCAGCAGTGAGGGGGACTATTACAATGAGCAGTTCTTC
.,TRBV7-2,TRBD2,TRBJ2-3,CASNSGRVGDTQYF,TGTGCCAGCAATAGCGGGAGGGTAGGAGATACGCAGTATTTT
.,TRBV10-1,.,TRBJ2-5,CASSRGNQETQYF,TGCGCCAGCAGTCGGGGAAACCAAGAGACCCAGTACTTC
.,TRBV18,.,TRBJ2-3,CASSPGGGGSTDTQYF,TGTGCCAGCTCACCTGGCGGGGGCGGTAGCACAGATACGCAGTATTTT
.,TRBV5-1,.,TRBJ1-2,CASSPGRVGEGYTF,TGCGCCAGCAGCCCGGGCAGGGTAGGAGAGGGCTACACCTTC
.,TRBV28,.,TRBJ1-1,CASSSFRGAVGTEAFF,TGTGCCAGCAGTTCTTTCAGGGGCGCAGTGGGGACTGAAGCTTTCTTT
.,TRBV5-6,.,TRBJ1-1,CASSSDAEAFF,TGTGCCAGCAGCTCAGACGCTGAAGCTTTCTTT
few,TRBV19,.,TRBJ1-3,CASAQDASGNTIYF,TGTGCCTCGGCCCAGGATGCCTCTGGAAACACCATATATTTT
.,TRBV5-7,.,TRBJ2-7,CASSFRGTTYEQYF,TGTGCCAGCAGCTTTCGCGGTACCACCTACGAGCAGTACTTC
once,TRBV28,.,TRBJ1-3,CASNGGGWVSGNTIYF,TGTGCCAGCAACGGAGGAGGCTGGGTCTCCGGAAACACCATATATTTT
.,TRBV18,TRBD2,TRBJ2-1,CASSPQYSGRALVNNEQFF,TGTGCCAGCTCACCCCAATATAGCGGGAGGGCCCTTGTAAACAATGAGCAGTTCTTC
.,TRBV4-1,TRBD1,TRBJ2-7,CASSQNRDRDLQYF,TGCGCCAGCAGCCAGAACCGGGACAGGGACCTTCAGTACTTC
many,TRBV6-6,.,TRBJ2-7,CASSYSSQGGYEQYF,TGTGCCAGCAGTTACTCTTCGCAGGGGGGCTACGAGCAGTACTTC
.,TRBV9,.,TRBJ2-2,CASSVRGGNTGELFF,TGTGCCAGCAGCGTCAGAGGTGGGAACACCGGGGAGCTGTTTTTT
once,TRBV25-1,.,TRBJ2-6,CASSEKQGFSSGANVLTF,TGTGCCAGCAGTGAGAAACAGGGCTTCTCCTCTGGGGCCAACGTCCTGACTTTC
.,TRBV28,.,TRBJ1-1,CASSSQNTEAFF,TGTGCCAGCAGTTCGCAGAACACTGAAGCTTTCTTT
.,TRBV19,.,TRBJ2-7,CASSMWLADEQYF,TGTGCCAGTAGTATGTGGCTCGCGGACGAGCAGTACTTC
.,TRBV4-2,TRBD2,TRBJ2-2,CASSQETSGSGELFF,TGTGCCAGCAGCCAAGAAACTAGCGGGAGTGGGGAGCTGTTTTTT
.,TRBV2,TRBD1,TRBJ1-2,CASRANRGGGGYTF,TGTGCCAGCAGGGCTAACAGGGGAGGAGGTGGCTACACCTTC
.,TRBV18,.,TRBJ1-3,CASSPGSGNTIYF,TGTGCCAGCTCACCAGGGTCTGGAAACACCATATATTTT
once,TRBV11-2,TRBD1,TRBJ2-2,CASSPTGGPGELFF,TGTGCCAGCAGCCCGACAGGGGGCCCCGGGGAGCTGTTTTTT
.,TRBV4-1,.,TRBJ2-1,CASSQMNSQVGYGQFF,TGCGCCAGCAGCCAAATGAATTCTCAGGTGGGATACGGGCAGTTCTTC
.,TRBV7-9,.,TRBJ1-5,CASSLTTAGDQPQHF,TGTGCCAGCAGCTTAACCACTGCGGGAGATCAGCCCCAGCATTTT
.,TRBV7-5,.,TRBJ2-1,CVRSSPTSGSFIEQFF,TGTGTCAGAAGCTCGCCCACTAGCGGGTCTTTCATTGAGCAGTTCTTC
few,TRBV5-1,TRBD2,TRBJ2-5,CASSLGLAAETQYF,TGCGCCAGCAGCTTGGGGCTAGCGGCAGAGACCCAGTACTTC
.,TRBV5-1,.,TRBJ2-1,CASSLAPAASSYNEQFF,TGCGCCAGCAGCTTGGCCCCGGCAGCAAGCTCCTACAATGAGCAGTTCTTC
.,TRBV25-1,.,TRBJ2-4,CASSESHGGGGYQNIQYF,TGTGCCAGCAGTGAATCCCACGGAGGAGGAGGGTATCAAAACATTCAGTACTTC
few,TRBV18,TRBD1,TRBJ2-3,CASSPDRGRNTDTQYF,TGTGCCAGCTCACCGGACAGGGGGAGAAACACAGATACGCAGTATTTT
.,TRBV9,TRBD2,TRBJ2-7,CASSVTSGPYEQYF,TGTGCCAGCAGCGTGACTAGCGGCCCCTACGAGCAGTACTTC
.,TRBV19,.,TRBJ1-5,CASSIQGKQPQHF,TGTGCCAGTAGTATCCAGGGTAAACAGCCCCAGCATTTT
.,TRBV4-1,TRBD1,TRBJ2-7,CASSHGQGVSYEQYF,TGCGCCAGCAGCCATGGACAGGGGGTGTCCTACGAGCAGTACTTC
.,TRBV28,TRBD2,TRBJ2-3,CASRSGGAGTDTQYF,TGTGCCAGCAGGTCCGGGGGGGCTGGCACAGATACGCAGTATTTT
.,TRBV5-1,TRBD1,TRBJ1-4,CASSLAPGQGTNEKLFF,TGCGCCAGCAGCTTGGCTCCGGGACAGGGGACTAATGAAAAACTGTTTTTT
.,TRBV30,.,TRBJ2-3,CAWSAQRTDTQYF,TGTGCCTGGAGTGCACAAAGGACAGATACGCAGTATTTT
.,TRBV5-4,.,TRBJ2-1,CASSPIGENPNEQFF,TGTGCCAGCAGCCCAATAGGGGAGAATCCCAATGAGCAGTTCTTC
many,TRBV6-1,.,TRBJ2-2,CASSEQGATGELFF,TGTGCCAGCAGTGAACAGGGTGCGACCGGGGAGCTGTTTTTT
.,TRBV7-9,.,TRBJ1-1,CASSLDGPGTEAFF,TGTGCCAGCAGCTTAGACGGGCCTGGGACTGAAGCTTTCTTT
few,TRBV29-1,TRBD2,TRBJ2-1,CSVNTGTSGLNEQFF,TGCAGCGTAAATACCGGGACTAGCGGGCTGAATGAGCAGTTCTTC
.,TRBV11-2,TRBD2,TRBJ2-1,CASSWRTGRFNNEQFF,TGTGCCAGCAGCTGGAGGACCGGGAGGTTCAACAATGAGCAGTTCTTC
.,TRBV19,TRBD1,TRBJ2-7,CASSKTGVTYEQYF,TGTGCCAGTAGTAAAACAGGGGTTACCTACGAGCAGTACTTC